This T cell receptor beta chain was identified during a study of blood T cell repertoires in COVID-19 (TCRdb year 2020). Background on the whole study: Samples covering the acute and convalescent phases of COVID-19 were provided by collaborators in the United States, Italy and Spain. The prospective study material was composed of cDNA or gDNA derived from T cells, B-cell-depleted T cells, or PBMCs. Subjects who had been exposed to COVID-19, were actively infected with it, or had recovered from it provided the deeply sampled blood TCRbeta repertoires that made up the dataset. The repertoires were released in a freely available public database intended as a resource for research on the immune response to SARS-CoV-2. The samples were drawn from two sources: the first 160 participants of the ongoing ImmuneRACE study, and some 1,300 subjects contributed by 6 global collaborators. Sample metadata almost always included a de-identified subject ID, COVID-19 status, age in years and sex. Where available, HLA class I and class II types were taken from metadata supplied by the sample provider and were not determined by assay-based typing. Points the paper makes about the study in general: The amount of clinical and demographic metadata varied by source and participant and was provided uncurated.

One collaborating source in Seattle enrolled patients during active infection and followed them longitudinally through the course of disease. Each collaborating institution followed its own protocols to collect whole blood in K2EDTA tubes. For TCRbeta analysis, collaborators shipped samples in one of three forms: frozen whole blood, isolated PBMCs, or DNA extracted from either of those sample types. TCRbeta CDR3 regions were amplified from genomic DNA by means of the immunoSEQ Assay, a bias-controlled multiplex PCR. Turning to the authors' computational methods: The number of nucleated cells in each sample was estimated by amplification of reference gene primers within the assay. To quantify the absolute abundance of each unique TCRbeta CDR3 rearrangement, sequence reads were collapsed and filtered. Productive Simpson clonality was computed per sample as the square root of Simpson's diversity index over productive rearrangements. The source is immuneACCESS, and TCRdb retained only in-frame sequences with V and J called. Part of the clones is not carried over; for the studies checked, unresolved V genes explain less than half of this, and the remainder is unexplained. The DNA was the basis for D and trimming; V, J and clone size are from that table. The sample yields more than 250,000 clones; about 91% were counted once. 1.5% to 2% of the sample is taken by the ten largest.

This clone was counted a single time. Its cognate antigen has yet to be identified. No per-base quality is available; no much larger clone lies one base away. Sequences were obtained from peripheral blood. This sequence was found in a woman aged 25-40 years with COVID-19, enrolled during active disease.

In nucleotides, the sequence is TGTGCCAGCAGCCCCCGGACTAGCGGGGGAGCAGATACGCAGTATTTT. The translation is CASSPRTSGGADTQYF. The chain was built from TRBV7-8 and TRBJ2-3, with 13 bases in between that match TRBD2. From V the trimming removes 5 bases and from J it removes 4 bases, while the gene matches leave 6 bases of the junction unaccounted for. CDR1 and CDR2 (SGHVS, FQNEAQ) derive from the germline V gene. Reading from cysteine to phenylalanine, the CDR3 counts 16 amino acids. Only the CDR3 part of the read is kept: 48 bases, read in frame from the first base.